The present TCR beta chain was sequenced within a study of tumor-infiltrating lymphocytes in primary liver carcinoma. CDR3 length equals 13 residues. CDR1 is SGHAT, CDR2 FQNNGV, per germline. Unsorted whole blood supplied the RNA, and germline DNA was extracted too. Chronic HBV infection, which was untreated, was present in the patients. It was before surgery that four milliliters of peripheral blood were collected. TCR beta cDNA was reverse-transcribed from about 500 ng of total RNA. The reaction used a constant-region primer and ProtoScript II reverse transcriptase. Sequencing libraries for TCR beta derived from three nested multiplex PCR rounds that used slightly modified ARM-PCR. TRBV1-TRBV30 forward primers paired with a C-beta reverse primer drove the first two PCR rounds, roughly 10 cycles each. TCRdb re-called the multiplex PCR reads through MiXCR, storing one row per CDR3 protein. In the table there are roughly 330,000 distinct CDR3 sequences, roughly two thirds of which are singletons.

Whole-study results and caveats: Since sampling was bulk and unsorted, CD4+ and CD8+ repertoires were not compared. A significantly higher top-250-clone fraction was found in tumors than in blood (p = 0.039).

About this clonotype itself: Antigen: not known. Its ends do not fully match the called genes, so a read error is possible.

The V call is TRBV11-2, the J call TRBJ2-1, with TRBD2 as a possible D gene (6 bases). The sample consisted of peripheral blood. This TCR came from a man aged 40-55 years with primary liver carcinoma and hepatitis B virus infection. CDR3 nucleotides: TGTGCCAACAGCTTAGGACGGGGGTCTGATCCGTTCTTC. This translates into CANSLGRGSDPFF.